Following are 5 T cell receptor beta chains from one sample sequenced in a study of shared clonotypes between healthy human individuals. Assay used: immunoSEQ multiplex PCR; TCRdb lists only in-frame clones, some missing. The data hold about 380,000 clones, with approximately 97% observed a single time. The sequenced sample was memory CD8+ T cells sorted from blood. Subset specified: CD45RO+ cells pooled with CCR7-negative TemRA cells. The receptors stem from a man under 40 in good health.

As DNA, the CDR3 is TGCAGCGTGGGGAGGCTAGCGGGAGGAAAGTCCAACACCGGGGAGCTGTTTTTT. Translated, it gives CSVGRLAGGKSNTGELFF. The chain is built from TRBV29-1 and TRBJ2-2; 11 positions match TRBD2. The CDR3 is 18 residues long. Germline CDR1 reads SQVTM; CDR2 reads ANQGSEA. The J segment lost 2 bases and the V segment lost 6 bases, leaving 14 bases of the junction unmatched.

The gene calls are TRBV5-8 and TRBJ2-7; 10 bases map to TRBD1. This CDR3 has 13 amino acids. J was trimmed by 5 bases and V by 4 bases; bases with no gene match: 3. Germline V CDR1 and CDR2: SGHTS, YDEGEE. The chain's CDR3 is CASSTGTGDEQYF. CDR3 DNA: TGTGCCAGCAGCACCGGGACAGGGGACGAGCAGTACTTC.

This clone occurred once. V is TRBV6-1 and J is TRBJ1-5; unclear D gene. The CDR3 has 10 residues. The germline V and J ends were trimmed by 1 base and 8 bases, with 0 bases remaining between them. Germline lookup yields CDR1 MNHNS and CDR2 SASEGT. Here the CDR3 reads CASSEEPQHF. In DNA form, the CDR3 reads TGTGCCAGCAGTGAAGAGCCCCAGCATTTT.

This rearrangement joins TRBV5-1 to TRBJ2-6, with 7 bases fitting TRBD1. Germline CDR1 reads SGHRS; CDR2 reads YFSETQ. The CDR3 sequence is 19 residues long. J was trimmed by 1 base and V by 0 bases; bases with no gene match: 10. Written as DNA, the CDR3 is TGCGCCAGCAGCTTGGAAGCACAGGGGTTGGCGTCTGGGGCCAACGTCCTGACTTTC. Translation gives CASSLEAQGLASGANVLTF.

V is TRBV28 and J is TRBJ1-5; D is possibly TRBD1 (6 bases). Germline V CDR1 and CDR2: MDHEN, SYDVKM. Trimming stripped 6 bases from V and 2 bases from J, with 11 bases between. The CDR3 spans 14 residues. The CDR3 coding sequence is TGTGCCAGCAGGAGATCAGGGGGCAATCAGCCCCAGCATTTT. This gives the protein CASRRSGGNQPQHF. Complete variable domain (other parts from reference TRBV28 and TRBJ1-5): DVKVTQSSRYLVKRTGEKVFLECVQDMDHENMFWYRQDPGLGLRLIYFSYDVKMKEKGDIPEGYSVSREKKERFSLILESASTNQTSMYLCASRRSGGNQPQHFGDGTRLSIL.